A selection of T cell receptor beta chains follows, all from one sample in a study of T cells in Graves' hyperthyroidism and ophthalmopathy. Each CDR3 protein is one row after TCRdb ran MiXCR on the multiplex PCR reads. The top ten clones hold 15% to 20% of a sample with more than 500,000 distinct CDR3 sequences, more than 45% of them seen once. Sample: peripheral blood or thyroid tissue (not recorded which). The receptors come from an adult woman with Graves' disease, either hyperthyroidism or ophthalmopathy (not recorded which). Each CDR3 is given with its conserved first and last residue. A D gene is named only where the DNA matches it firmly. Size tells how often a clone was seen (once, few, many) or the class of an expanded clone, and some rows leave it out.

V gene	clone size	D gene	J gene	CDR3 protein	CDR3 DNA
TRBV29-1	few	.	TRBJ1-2	CSVQWVGYGYTF	TGCAGCGTCCAATGGGTGGGGTATGGCTACACCTTC
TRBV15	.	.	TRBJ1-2	CATSLGGYGYTF	TGTGCCACCAGCCTTGGGGGCTATGGCTACACCTTC
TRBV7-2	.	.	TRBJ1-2	CASSFGVTGNLYGYTF	TGTGCCAGCAGCTTTGGGGTGACAGGTAACCTCTATGGCTACACCTTC
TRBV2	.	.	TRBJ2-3	CASPRALPGTDTQYF	TGTGCCAGCCCGAGGGCCCTTCCGGGGACAGATACGCAGTATTTT
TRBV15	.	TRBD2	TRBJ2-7	CATSREASGTGHYEQYF	TGTGCCACCAGCAGAGAGGCTAGCGGGACTGGGCACTACGAGCAGTACTTC
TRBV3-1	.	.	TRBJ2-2	CASRGLRGPNTGELFF	TGTGCCAGCAGGGGTCTCAGGGGACCCAACACCGGGGAGCTGTTTTTT
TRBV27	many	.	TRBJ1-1	CASSLSTGEAFF	TGTGCCAGCAGTTTATCTACAGGGGAAGCTTTCTTT
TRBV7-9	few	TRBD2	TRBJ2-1	CASSLTSGSHFF	TGTGCCAGCAGCTTGACTAGCGGGAGCCACTTTTTC
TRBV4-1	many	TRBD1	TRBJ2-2	CASSSRQGQPSANTGELFF	TGCGCCAGCAGCTCCAGACAGGGGCAACCCTCCGCGAACACCGGGGAGCTGTTTTTT
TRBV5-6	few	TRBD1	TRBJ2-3	CASSLAGQGRHTQYF	TGTGCCAGCAGCTTGGCTGGACAGGGCAGGCATACGCAGTATTTT
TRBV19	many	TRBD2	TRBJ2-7	CASSRAGARQEQYF	TGTGCCAGTAGTCGGGCGGGAGCAAGGCAAGAGCAGTACTTC
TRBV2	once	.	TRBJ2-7	CASSNFSAQTRAYEQYF	TGTGCCAGCAGTAATTTTAGCGCACAGACCCGAGCCTACGAGCAGTACTTC
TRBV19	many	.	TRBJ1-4	CASSIRDSEKLFF	TGTGCCAGTAGTATCCGGGACTCGGAAAAACTGTTTTTT